The 9 T cell receptor beta chains below come from one sample, sequenced in a study of cytomegalovirus exposure and HLA in healthy donors. The PCR employed 60 Vbeta primers together with 13 Jbeta primers. This table comes from immunoSEQ multiplex PCR, and its TCRdb copy is limited to in-frame clones, with some not included. The profile shows roughly 100,000 clones, over 70% of them singletons. The sample was PBMCs. All receptors come from a female donor in good health and CMV-seronegative.

V gene TRBV2 combines with J gene TRBJ1-6, with D hard to call. Germline values: CDR1 SNHLY, CDR2 FYNNEI. The ends were cut back, 7 bases at V and 12 bases at J, with 19 bases in the middle. The CDR3 loop spans 14 amino acids. The CDR3 DNA reads TGTGCCAGCATAGCATCCCCCTTAACTGTACCCCTCCACTTT. Translated, it gives CASIASPLTVPLHF.

Only a few counts were recorded for this clone. The chain combines TRBV7-6 with TRBJ2-5; TRBD1 aligns across 8 bases. The CDR3 contains 14 residues. With V trimmed by 3 bases and J by 6 bases, 6 bases remained unmatched. Germline loops: CDR1 SGHVS, CDR2 FNYEAQ. The CDR3 sequence: CASSFGTGPQTQYF. The CDR3 bases are TGTGCCAGCAGCTTCGGGACAGGCCCACAGACCCAGTACTTC.

The chain employs TRBV5-6 and TRBJ2-1, with TRBD2 as a possible D gene (5 bases). This CDR3 is 15 amino acids long. Trimming removed 2 bases from V and 4 bases from J, with 13 bases in between. Germline CDR1 and CDR2: SGHDT and YYEEEE. DNA for the CDR3: TGTGCCAGCAGCTTCCGGACTGATTCATACAATGAGCAGTTCTTC. It yields the protein CASSFRTDSYNEQFF.

The chain joins TRBV28 to TRBJ1-1; 7 nucleotides agree with TRBD1. This CDR3 has 17 residues. V trimming: 5 bases; J trimming: 5 bases; junction bases outside the gene matches: 17. Germline V gene sequence: CDR1 MDHEN, CDR2 SYDVKM. The CDR3 protein is CASSPPFPDREETEAFF. The CDR3 DNA sequence: TGTGCCAGCAGTCCTCCTTTCCCCGACAGGGAGGAAACTGAAGCTTTCTTT.

CDR3 region: CASSVQGEMETQYF. The CDR3 DNA reads TGTGCCAGCAGCGTACAGGGGGAAATGGAGACCCAGTACTTC. The V call is TRBV11-2, the J call TRBJ2-5, with 8 positions matching TRBD1. CDR1 and CDR2 (germline): SGHAT, FQNNGV. This CDR3 comprises 14 residues. J was trimmed by 5 bases and V by 5 bases; bases with no gene match: 7. Using reference TRBV11-2 and TRBJ2-5 for the parts outside the CDR3, the full variable domain is EAGVAQSPRYKIIEKRQSVAFWCNPISGHATLYWYQQILGQGPKLLIQFQNNGVVDDSQLPKDRFSAERLKGVDSTLKIQPAKLEDSAVYLCASSVQGEMETQYFGPGTRLLVL.

The chain uses TRBV5-1 and TRBJ2-7, with 9 bases that match TRBD1. V trimming: 7 bases; J trimming: 2 bases; junction bases outside the gene matches: 13. This CDR3 comprises 16 residues. CDR1 and CDR2 (germline): SGHRS, YFSETQ. CDR3 sequence reads: CASQALPGQGAYEQYF. CDR3 nucleotide sequence: TGCGCCAGCCAAGCCCTACCGGGACAGGGAGCCTACGAGCAGTACTTC. Supplemented by reference TRBV5-1 and TRBJ2-7, the full variable domain reads KAGVTQTPRYLIKTRGQQVTLSCSPISGHRSVSWYQQTPGQGLQFLFEYFSETQRNKGNFPGRFSGRQFSNSRSEMNVSTLELGDSALYLCASQALPGQGAYEQYFGPGTRLTVT.

This clone came up once. The rearrangement links TRBV19 to TRBJ2-7; 8 nucleotides match TRBD2. The CDR3 contains 14 residues. The J segment lost 0 bases and the V segment lost 8 bases, leaving 6 bases of the junction unmatched. Germline assignment: CDR1 LNHDA and CDR2 SQIVND (reference sequence). The CDR3 nucleotides read TGTGCCAGTGCGCCGGGACTAGTCTCCTACGAGCAGTACTTC. Translating gives CASAPGLVSYEQYF.

The J gene is TRBJ2-7, the V gene TRBV5-4; TRBD1 might be the D (8 bases). V dropped 4 bases and J dropped 7 bases, with 21 bases sitting between them. CDR3 length: 15 residues. CDR1 is SGHNT, CDR2 YYREEE, per germline (reference sequence). For the CDR3, the DNA is TGTGCCAGCAGCAGCAAACAGGGGGGGGTGGAAGAGCAGTACTTC. It encodes CASSSKQGGVEEQYF.

This clone appeared a few times. J is TRBJ2-5 and V is TRBV18, with 7 bases aligning to TRBD1. Germline trimming cut 3 bases from V and 2 bases from J; bases unmatched to any gene: 6. The CDR3 contains 15 residues. The germline gives CDR1 KGHSH, CDR2 LQKENI. In DNA form, the CDR3 reads TGTGCCAGCTCACCGACAGGGATGGGGCAAGAGACCCAGTACTTC. It encodes CASSPTGMGQETQYF.